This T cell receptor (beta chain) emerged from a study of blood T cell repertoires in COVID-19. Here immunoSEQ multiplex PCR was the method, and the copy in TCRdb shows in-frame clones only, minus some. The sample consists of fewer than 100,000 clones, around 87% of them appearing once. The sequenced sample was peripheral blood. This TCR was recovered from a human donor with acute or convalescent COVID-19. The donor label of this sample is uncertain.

The CDR3 sequence is CASRIEHSNQPQHF. The CDR3 nucleotides read TGTGCCAGCAGGATCGAACATAGCAATCAGCCCCAGCATTTT. The J gene is TRBJ1-5, the V gene TRBV6-5; no definite D call. The ends were cut back, 6 bases at V and 0 bases at J, with 9 bases in the middle. Germline CDR1 is MNHEY and CDR2 is SVGAGI. The CDR3 loop spans 14 amino acids.